Below, 17 T cell receptor beta chains from the same sample are listed, as sequenced in a study of blood T cell repertoires in COVID-19. Here immunoSEQ multiplex PCR was the method, and the copy in TCRdb shows in-frame clones only, minus some. The sample consists of 25,000 to 35,000 clones, roughly 80% of them appearing once. Sequences were obtained from peripheral blood. The receptors come from a man older than 75 with active or convalescent COVID-19.

This clone was observed a single time. This chain connects TRBV2 to TRBJ2-3; TRBD1 matches 7 bases. J lost 3 bases, V lost 6 bases, and 6 bases had no gene match. CDR3 length: 14 amino acids. The germline V gene has CDR1 SNHLY and CDR2 FYNNEI. The CDR3 coding sequence is TGTGCCAGCAGCCCAATCAGGGGGACAGATACGCAGTATTTT. Translated: CASSPIRGTDTQYF.

The chain recombines TRBV29-1 with TRBJ2-1, with 8 bases identical to TRBD1. The CDR3 contains 13 residues. V dropped 4 bases and J dropped 8; count of bases not matched to a gene: 7. Germline loops: CDR1 SQVTM, CDR2 ANQGSEA. The CDR3 DNA is TGCAGCGTTGTGAGGGACAGGCCCCATGAGCAGTTCTTC. This translates into CSVVRDRPHEQFF.

The J gene is TRBJ2-7, the V gene TRBV7-2; D call uncertain. This CDR3 is 14 amino acids long. The ends were cut back, 1 base at V and 0 bases at J, with 7 bases in the middle. The germline V gene encodes CDR1 SGHTA and CDR2 FQGNSA. Written as DNA, the CDR3 is TGTGCCAGCAGCTTAGGGTCCAGCTCCTACGAGCAGTACTTC. This translates into CASSLGSSSYEQYF. Complete variable domain (other parts from reference TRBV7-2 and TRBJ2-7): GAGVSQSPSNKVTEKGKDVELRCDPISGHTALYWYRQSLGQGLEFLIYFQGNSAPDKSGLPSDRFSAERTGGSVSTLTIQRTQQEDSAVYLCASSLGSSSYEQYFGPGTRLTVT.

V is TRBV2 and J is TRBJ1-5; D possibly corresponds to TRBD1 (6 bases). CDR1 and CDR2 from the germline V gene are SNHLY and FYNNEI. There are 13 residues in the CDR3. Trimming pared 5 bases from V and 5 bases from J, leaving 10 bases between. CDR3 in amino acids: CASSSQGYQPQHF. In nucleotides, the CDR3 is TGTGCCAGCAGTTCCCAGGGGTATCAGCCCCAGCATTTT.

A single count supports this clone. The chain couples TRBV7-3 to TRBJ1-5; D is unclear. Germline V gives CDR1 SGHTA, CDR2 FQGTGA. The CDR3 contains 13 residues. V was shortened by 3 bases and J by 9 bases, with 12 bases between the two germline ends. The CDR3 DNA reads as TGTGCCAGCAGCTTTGACTCACTGGGGCCCCAGCATTTT. Residues: CASSFDSLGPQHF.

V gene TRBV6-1 combines with J gene TRBJ2-4, with 7 bases identical to TRBD1. With 0 bases clipped from V and 0 bases from J, the junction kept 14 bases outside the gene matches. CDR3 length: 20 residues. CDR1 and CDR2 (germline): MNHNS, SASEGT. The CDR3 is CASSEAPRSTGIGAKNIQYF. CDR3 bases: TGTGCCAGCAGTGAAGCCCCAAGGTCGACAGGGATCGGAGCCAAAAACATTCAGTACTTC.

This sequence joins TRBV2 and TRBJ2-2; tentatively, D is TRBD1 (6 bases). CDR3 size: 13 residues. Germline V gives CDR1 SNHLY, CDR2 FYNNEI. The germline V and J ends were trimmed by 7 bases and 6 bases, with 12 bases remaining between them. In DNA form, the CDR3 reads TGTGCCAGCACCCCAGGGGCCCCCGGGGAGCTGTTTTTT. Translation gives CASTPGAPGELFF.

This chain links TRBV29-1 with TRBJ2-1; TRBD2 aligns across 14 bases. Germline CDR1 and CDR2: SQVTM and ANQGSEA. J gave up 8 bases and V 4 bases, and 4 bases lay outside the gene matches. The CDR3 extends over 14 amino acids. The CDR3 DNA follows: TGCAGCGTTGGTGGGACTAGCGGGAGACATGAGCAGTTCTTC. It encodes CSVGGTSGRHEQFF.

Only one count was recorded for this clone. This chain links TRBV11-2 with TRBJ2-2; tentative D call: TRBD1 (6 bases). V lost 6 bases and J lost 9, with 20 bases in between. The CDR3 length is 15 residues. Germline loops: CDR1 SGHAT, CDR2 FQNNGV. The CDR3 DNA is TGTGCCAGCAGTCTTCAGGGGTTTATGGCGAGGGAGCTGTTTTTT. Protein sequence: CASSLQGFMARELFF.

This CDR3 is CASSPGTVPSYNEQFF. CDR3 DNA sequence: TGTGCCAGCAGCCCGGGGACAGTCCCTTCCTACAATGAGCAGTTCTTC. V usage is TRBV3-1 (or the pseudogene TRBV3-2) and J usage is TRBJ2-1; TRBD1 agrees at 7 bases. Trimming removed 4 bases from V and 1 base from J; junction bases left unmatched: 7. The CDR3 has 16 amino acids. Germline V lookup: CDR1 LGHDT, CDR2 YNNKEL (reference sequence).

In this sample, this clone turned up a few times. This chain uses TRBV4-1 with TRBJ2-5; 8 bases are a match to TRBD1. V gave up 1 base and J gave up 5 bases; unmatched junction bases: 15. CDR1 and CDR2 from the germline V gene are MGHRA and YSYEKL. The CDR3 extends over 18 amino acids. The CDR3 sequence is CASSQALLQDRGRETQYF. The CDR3, as DNA: TGCGCCAGCAGCCAAGCCCTCCTCCAAGACAGGGGACGCGAGACCCAGTACTTC.

This clone has a handful of counts. The chain links TRBV28 to TRBJ1-2, with 11 bases lining up with TRBD1. Trimming took 8 bases from V and 7 from J; bases not matched to a gene: 3. The CDR3 extends over 12 amino acids. The germline gives CDR1 MDHEN, CDR2 SYDVKM. Written as DNA, the CDR3 is TGTGCCAGCTCCGGGACAGGGGGTGGCTACACCTTC. Residues: CASSGTGGGYTF.

This chain links TRBV19 with TRBJ2-7; tentative D call: TRBD1 (6 bases). The CDR3 runs to 14 residues. CDR1 and CDR2 from the germline V gene are LNHDA and SQIVND (reference sequence). Trimming took off 5 bases at V and 0 bases at J, with 11 bases between the two ends. The CDR3 loop is CASSEQGSSYEQYF. The DNA of the CDR3 is TGTGCCAGTAGTGAACAGGGAAGCTCCTACGAGCAGTACTTC.

The chain recombines TRBV5-1 with TRBJ1-1, with TRBD1 identical over 7 bases. The ends lost 0 bases at V and 5 bases at J; junction bases unmatched: 7. CDR3 length: 15 residues. From germline, CDR1 is SGHRS and CDR2 YFSETQ. The CDR3 loop reads CASSLAGRGDTEAFF. The CDR3 DNA sequence: TGCGCCAGCAGCTTGGCGGGCAGGGGGGATACTGAAGCTTTCTTT. Full variable domain (missing parts from reference TRBV5-1 and TRBJ1-1): KAGVTQTPRYLIKTRGQQVTLSCSPISGHRSVSWYQQTPGQGLQFLFEYFSETQRNKGNFPGRFSGRQFSNSRSEMNVSTLELGDSALYLCASSLAGRGDTEAFFGQGTRLTVV.

This chain uses TRBV2 with TRBJ2-5; maybe TRBD1 (6 bases). Germline V gene lookup returns CDR1 SNHLY and CDR2 FYNNEI. V was pared by 3 bases and J by 5 bases, with 22 bases between. The CDR3 has 17 amino acids. Here the CDR3 reads CASSDTTGPNFHETQYF. Here the CDR3 DNA reads TGTGCCAGCAGTGACACGACAGGCCCAAATTTCCATGAGACCCAGTACTTC.

V and J are TRBV28 and TRBJ1-2; maybe TRBD1 (5 bases). With 11 bases removed from V and 4 bases from J, the gap between germline ends came to 17 bases. Looked up from germline, CDR1 is MDHEN and CDR2 is SYDVKM. The CDR3 length is 13 residues. The CDR3 is CASLKTEFYGYTF. CDR3 bases: TGTGCCTCCCTAAAGACAGAGTTCTATGGCTACACCTTC.

This clone has a handful of counts. This chain connects TRBV5-1 to TRBJ2-1; D is possibly TRBD2 (6 bases). This CDR3 spans 14 amino acids. The germline gives CDR1 SGHRS, CDR2 YFSETQ. The V gene lost 5 bases and the J gene lost 2 bases, with 11 bases spanning the gap. The chain's CDR3 is CASSRDSPYNEQFF. The CDR3 DNA sequence: TGCGCCAGCAGTCGGGACTCTCCCTACAATGAGCAGTTCTTC.